This passage covers 25 T cell receptor beta chains from one sample sequenced in a study of metastatic and nonmetastatic thyroid tumors. TCRdb ran MiXCR on the PCR reads. The table records 35,000 to 40,000 clones, about 26% of them present only once. Among the patients, none had received any treatment before thyroid surgery. Sequenced material: blood. Receptors were obtained from a male donor with papillary thyroid cancer or a benign thyroid nodule (not recorded which). Some clones in this sample may be carry-over from other donors' samples.

This clone rates as medium-sized. V is TRBV12-3 or TRBV12-4 and J is TRBJ2-2; 11 positions agree with TRBD1. V gave up 4 bases and J gave up 6 bases; unmatched junction bases: 7. The CDR3 totals 16 residues. The CDR3 bases are TGTGCCAGCAGTTCTCCGGGACAGGGGGTCCCCGGGGAGCTGTTTTTT. Translating gives CASSSPGQGVPGELFF.

Concerning this clone itself: One end of the junction is discordant with germline, which a read error may explain. The rearrangement links TRBV20-1 to TRBJ1-1; TRBD1 matches 7 bases. The CDR3 extends over 16 amino acids. Germline CDR1 and CDR2: DFQATT and SNEGSKA (reference sequence). The CDR3 DNA follows: TGCAGTGCCAGAGAAGCGACAGGGTCGATGAACACTGAAGCTTTCTTT. This translates into CSAREATGSMNTEAFF.

Judged by abundance, this clone is medium-sized. The J gene is TRBJ2-3, the V gene TRBV6-1, with 12 bases lining up with TRBD2. Germline trimming cut 6 bases from V and 6 bases from J; bases unmatched to any gene: 7. The V gene's germline CDR1 is MNHNS and CDR2 SASEGT. The CDR3 is made up of 15 amino acids. The CDR3 DNA follows: TGTGCCAGCAGCGACCTAGCGGGAGGGCCGGATACGCAGTATTTT. It codes for CASSDLAGGPDTQYF.

This clone was observed a handful of times. The chain carries TRBV11-2 and TRBJ1-2, with D maybe TRBD1 (5 bases). Germline V CDR1 and CDR2: SGHAT, FQNNGV. The CDR3 spans 14 residues. V lost 4 bases and J 5 bases, leaving 14 bases between the germline ends. The CDR3, as DNA: TGTGCCAGCAGCTCGGGGACGGAGGGGTATGGCTACACCTTC. The encoded protein is CASSSGTEGYGYTF.

The chain joins TRBV7-2 to TRBJ2-2, with unresolved D. Per the germline V gene, CDR1 is SGHTA and CDR2 is FQGNSA. The CDR3 is made up of 13 amino acids. V was cut by 0 bases and J by 7 bases, with 6 bases left in between. The CDR3 bases are TGTGCCAGCAGCTTAGCCGCTAGCGGGGAGCTGTTTTTT. Protein product: CASSLAASGELFF.

This rearrangement joins TRBV12-3 or TRBV12-4 to TRBJ1-2; the match to TRBD1 covers 8 bases. This CDR3 spans 13 amino acids. V was clipped by 10 bases and J by 0 bases; unmatched bases: 4. CDR3 in DNA: TGTGCCACAGGGGACAGGACTAACTATGGCTACACCTTC. The encoded protein is CATGDRTNYGYTF.

This chain uses TRBV27 with TRBJ2-7; TRBD2 aligns across 7 bases. Looked up from germline, CDR1 is MNHEY and CDR2 is SMNVEV (reference sequence). The CDR3 loop spans 16 amino acids. The trim removed 6 bases at V and 3 bases at J, leaving 14 bases unmatched. CDR3 DNA sequence: TGTGCCAGCAGCTCCTATTGGGGGGGAATTATCTACGAGCAGTACTTC. This codes for CASSSYWGGIIYEQYF.

The chain joins TRBV7-8 to TRBJ2-7; possible D gene TRBD2, 6 bases. V was shortened by 5 bases and J by 3 bases, with 11 bases between the two germline ends. Germline loops: CDR1 SGHVS, CDR2 FQNEAQ. This CDR3 contains 13 residues. DNA for the CDR3: TGTGCCAGCAGCCTGGGACTTAGCTACGAGCAGTACTTC. Translating gives CASSLGLSYEQYF.

V and J are TRBV3-1 and TRBJ2-5; D uncertain. The germline gives CDR1 LGHDT, CDR2 YNNKEL (reference sequence). This CDR3 is 16 amino acids long. V was trimmed by 2 bases and J by 6 bases, leaving 19 bases between them. Written as DNA, the CDR3 is TGTGCCAGCAGCCAATCGACCGTGATAGGGTTTCAGACCCAGTACTTC. It is translated as CASSQSTVIGFQTQYF.

This clone has more than one count but fewer than ten. One end of the junction is discordant with germline, which a read error may explain. J is TRBJ1-2 and V is TRBV28; weak D call: TRBD1 (6 bases). This CDR3 is 17 amino acids long. Looked up from germline, CDR1 is MDHEN and CDR2 is SYDVKM. CDR3 in amino acids: CAISFKLGGSLNYGYTF. The CDR3 DNA reads as TGTGCCATCAGTTTTAAGTTGGGGGGCTCCCTTAACTATGGCTACACCTTC.

The chain has TRBV9 and TRBJ1-1; weak D call: TRBD1 (5 bases). V lost 0 bases to trimming and J lost 11 bases, with 14 bases between them. This CDR3 spans 13 amino acids. The germline gives CDR1 SGDLS, CDR2 YYNGEE. The CDR3 sequence is CASSVGGAGPAFF. DNA of the CDR3: TGTGCCAGCAGCGTAGGAGGGGCAGGGCCGGCTTTCTTT.

In its sample, this clone was seen a few times. The V gene is TRBV6-1, the J gene TRBJ2-7; possible D gene TRBD2, 5 bases. The CDR3 covers 13 residues. Looked up from germline, CDR1 is MNHNS and CDR2 is SASEGT. Trimming cost V 7 bases and J 0 bases, with 10 bases left between them. The CDR3 region has the DNA TGTGCCAGCACCCTCCGGGGCTCCTACGAGCAGTACTTC. Protein product: CASTLRGSYEQYF.

This clone has a handful of counts. The chain couples TRBV11-2 to TRBJ1-5, with TRBD1 matching 9 bases. Germline assignment: CDR1 SGHAT and CDR2 FQNNGV. The CDR3 loop spans 14 amino acids. Germline trimming cut 4 bases from V and 5 bases from J; bases unmatched to any gene: 3. CDR3 nucleotide sequence: TGTGCCAGCAGCTCCCGGGACAGGGATCAGCCCCAGCATTTT. Protein: CASSSRDRDQPQHF.

V is TRBV7-8 and J is TRBJ1-4; D possibly corresponds to TRBD1 (5 bases). Trimming took 6 bases from V and 2 from J, leaving 22 bases between them. The CDR3 has 18 amino acids. Germline V gene data show CDR1 as SGHVS and CDR2 as FQNEAQ. As DNA, the CDR3 is TGTGCCAGCAGAACCTTAGGACAAGCCGATGCGACTAATGAAAAACTGTTTTTT. Translated: CASRTLGQADATNEKLFF. Combining the CDR3 with reference TRBV7-8 and TRBJ1-4 gives the whole variable domain GAGVSQSPRYKVAKRGQDVALRCDPISGHVSLFWYQQALGQGPEFLTYFQNEAQLDKSGLPSDRFFAERPEGSVSTLKIQRTQQEDSAVYLCASRTLGQADATNEKLFFGSGTQLSVL.

For this clone: Germline is not matched at one junction end, which may reflect a read error. This chain uses TRBV7-9 with TRBJ2-7; D call uncertain. Germline assignment: CDR1 SEHNR and CDR2 FQNEAQ (reference sequence). The CDR3 sequence is 13 residues long. The CDR3 loop is CASSLGLSNEQYF. DNA for the CDR3: TGTGCCAGCAGCTTAGGACTCTCCAACGAGCAGTACTTC.

V usage is TRBV7-2 and J usage is TRBJ1-2; maybe TRBD1 (5 bases). The CDR3 is 15 residues long. Germline V lookup: CDR1 SGHTA, CDR2 FQGNSA. V lost 5 bases and J lost 4, with 17 bases in between. The CDR3 protein is CASSRLAGRGYGYTF. CDR3 bases: TGTGCCAGCAGCCGTCTTGCAGGGCGCGGCTATGGCTACACCTTC.

The chain combines TRBV5-5 with TRBJ1-2; the match to TRBD1 covers 7 bases. V lost 5 bases, J lost 2 bases, and 9 bases stayed unmatched. Germline CDR1 and CDR2: SGHKS and YYEKEE (reference sequence). CDR3 length: 15 residues. As DNA, the CDR3 is TGTGCCAGCAGTCGACAGGGAAGTGCGAACTATGGCTACACCTTC. This gives the protein CASSRQGSANYGYTF.

The V call is TRBV6-1, the J call TRBJ2-2; 7 bases align to TRBD1. The J segment lost 2 bases and the V segment lost 6 bases, leaving 6 bases of the junction unmatched. Looked up from germline, CDR1 is MNHNS and CDR2 is SASEGT. This CDR3 is built from 15 residues. CDR3: CASSSTGVNTGELFF. The CDR3 DNA reads as TGTGCCAGCAGCTCTACAGGGGTAAACACCGGGGAGCTGTTTTTT.

With regard to this clone: A junction boundary mismatches the germline segment, possibly from a read error. This chain links TRBV3-1 with TRBJ2-7, with no clear D. CDR3 length equals 14 residues. Germline V gives CDR1 LGHDT, CDR2 YNNKEL (reference sequence). The CDR3 region has the DNA TGTGCCAGCAGCCAAGGACCCGCCTCCTGCGAGCAGTACTTC. The encoded protein is CASSQGPASCEQYF.

The CDR3 DNA sequence: TGTGCCAGCAGCTCCCCCACGTTGGGCACTGAAGCTTTCTTT. It translates to CASSSPTLGTEAFF. This chain uses TRBV5-4 with TRBJ1-1, with unresolved D. The CDR3 spans 14 residues. Trimming left V 3 bases short and J 4 bases short, with 13 bases between. From germline, CDR1 is SGHNT and CDR2 YYREEE (reference sequence).

This clone was seen a handful of times. The chain is built from TRBV20-1 and TRBJ1-2, with D maybe TRBD1 (6 bases). Germline lookup yields CDR1 DFQATT and CDR2 SNEGSKA (reference sequence). The CDR3 sequence is 17 residues long. Trimming shortened V by 3 bases and J by 2 bases, and 22 bases separated the two germline ends. CDR3 sequence reads: CSASLRDPGHHNYGYTF. The CDR3 nucleotides are TGCAGTGCTAGCCTTAGGGATCCGGGACACCACAACTATGGCTACACCTTC.

Ten or more counts support this clone. The CDR3 coding sequence is TGCGCCAGCAGCTCGGGGCCTGGAGAGGACACTGAAGCTTTCTTT. This gives the protein CASSSGPGEDTEAFF. J is TRBJ1-1 and V is TRBV5-1; D is possibly TRBD1 (5 bases). This CDR3 has 15 amino acids. The V gene lost 3 bases and the J gene lost 3 bases, with 15 bases spanning the gap. CDR1 is SGHRS, CDR2 YFSETQ, per germline.

This rearrangement joins TRBV12-3 or TRBV12-4 to TRBJ1-5; TRBD1 might be the D (5 bases). Deletions cut 7 bases from V and 7 bases from J, with 11 bases between. The CDR3 runs to 12 residues. Written as DNA, the CDR3 is TGTGCCAGCAAATCAGGGTACCAGCCCCAGCATTTT. It encodes CASKSGYQPQHF.

This rearrangement joins TRBV20-1 to TRBJ2-1, with a tentative D call TRBD2 (6 bases). With 6 bases removed from V and 9 bases from J, the gap between germline ends came to 15 bases. The germline CDR1 and CDR2 sequences are DFQATT and SNEGSKA (reference sequence). CDR3 length: 12 amino acids. CDR3 coding DNA: TGCAGTGCCGTCGTTGTGGAGGGTGAGCAGTTCTTC. It yields the protein CSAVVVEGEQFF.

This clone was detected ten times or more. The gene calls are TRBV24-1 and TRBJ1-5, with unresolved D. Germline CDR1 and CDR2: KGHDR and SFDVKD. This CDR3 is 13 amino acids long. Trimming took off 8 bases at V and 4 bases at J, with 11 bases between the two ends. CDR3 nucleotides: TGTGCCACCACCTGGACCCGAAATCAGCCCCAGCATTTT. Translated, it gives CATTWTRNQPQHF.